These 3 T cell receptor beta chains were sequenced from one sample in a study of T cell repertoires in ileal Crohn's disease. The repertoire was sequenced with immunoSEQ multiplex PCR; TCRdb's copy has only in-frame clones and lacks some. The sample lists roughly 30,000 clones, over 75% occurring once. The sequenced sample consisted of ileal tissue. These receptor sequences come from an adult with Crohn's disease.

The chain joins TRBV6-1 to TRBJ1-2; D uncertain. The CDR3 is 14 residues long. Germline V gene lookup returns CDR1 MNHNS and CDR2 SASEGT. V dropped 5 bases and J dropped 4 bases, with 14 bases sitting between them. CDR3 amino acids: CASSTGVDRYGYTF. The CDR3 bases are TGTGCCAGCAGTACCGGGGTAGACCGCTATGGCTACACCTTC.

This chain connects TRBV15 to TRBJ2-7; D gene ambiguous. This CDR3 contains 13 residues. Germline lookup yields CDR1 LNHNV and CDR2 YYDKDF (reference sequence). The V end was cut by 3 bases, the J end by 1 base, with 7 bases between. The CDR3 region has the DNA TGTGCCACCAGCAGGTCCTTGTCCTACGAGCAGTACTTC. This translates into CATSRSLSYEQYF. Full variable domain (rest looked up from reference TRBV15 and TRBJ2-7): DAMVIQNPRYQVTQFGKPVTLSCSQTLNHNVMYWYQQKSSQAPKLLFHYYDKDFNNEADTPDNFQSRRPNTSFCFLDIRSPGLGDTAMYLCATSRSLSYEQYFGPGTRLTVT.

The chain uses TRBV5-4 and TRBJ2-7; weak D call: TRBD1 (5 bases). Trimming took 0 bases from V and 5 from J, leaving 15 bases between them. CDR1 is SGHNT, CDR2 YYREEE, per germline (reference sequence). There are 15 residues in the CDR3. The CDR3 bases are TGTGCCAGCAGCTTGGATCAAGGGGCAAGCCACGAGCAGTACTTC. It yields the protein CASSLDQGASHEQYF.